This T cell receptor beta chain was captured in a study of circulating CD8 cells and anti-PD-1 response in melanoma. Overall study results and limits: Under 7.5% of TRB clonotypes were shared between subsets at M1.

Using 15 ng of total RNA, TCR libraries were made with the QIAseq Immune Repertoire TCR panel. In TCRdb, the reads were re-called with MiXCR into one record per CDR3 protein. The table includes fewer than 850 distinct CDR3 sequences, 6.6% detected once. In its sample, this clonotype ranks as large (0.1 to 1%). Its specificity is unknown. CDR3 length: 16 residues. J was trimmed by 5 bases and V by 4 bases; bases with no gene match: 10. Germline values: CDR1 MGHRA, CDR2 YSYEKL. Sorting of live CD3+CD8+TCRalphabeta+ cells by PD-1 and/or TIGIT gave four subsets. The TCR was taken from a human donor with melanoma. Here the sequenced sample was CD8+ T cells from PBMCs, taken at baseline or after one month of anti-PD-1 therapy (not recorded which). The V and J genes are TRBV4-1 and TRBJ1-1; 10 nucleotides align to TRBD1. The CDR3 DNA follows: TGCGCCAGCAGCCCCCGGGACAGGGGACCGGGGACTGAAGCTTTCTTT. It specifies CASSPRDRGPGTEAFF.